These 27 T cell receptor beta chains originate from one sample sequenced in a study of CD8 T cells in ankylosing spondylitis. TCRdb redid the calling of the 5' RACE reads with MiXCR, one entry per CDR3 protein. The data hold approximately 180,000 distinct CDR3 sequences, with about 20% observed a single time. Sequencing was performed on blood, either unsorted or a sorted T cell fraction (not recorded which). The source is a male donor under 30 with ankylosing spondylitis or in good health (not recorded which).

This rearrangement joins TRBV29-1 to TRBJ2-1, with TRBD2 matching 8 bases. There are 14 residues in the CDR3. V gave up 0 bases and J gave up 6 bases; unmatched junction bases: 4. Germline V gene lookup returns CDR1 SQVTM and CDR2 ANQGSEA. CDR3 residues: CSVEDVAGRNEQFF. In DNA form, the CDR3 reads TGCAGCGTTGAAGATGTAGCGGGACGCAATGAGCAGTTCTTC.

This clonotype was counted many times. The gene calls are TRBV29-1 and TRBJ2-1; D is unclear. Germline CDR1 SQVTM, CDR2 ANQGSEA. Trimming pared 6 bases from V and 7 bases from J, leaving 10 bases between. CDR3 length: 11 amino acids. CDR3 loop: CSVEVRNEQFF. The CDR3 DNA reads as TGCAGCGTCGAGGTGAGGAATGAGCAGTTCTTC.

The rearrangement uses TRBV6-4 and TRBJ2-1; 9 nucleotides line up with TRBD1. J lost 3 bases, V lost 5 bases, and 5 bases had no gene match. Germline assignment: CDR1 MRHNA and CDR2 SNTAGT. This CDR3 has 15 amino acids. The chain's CDR3 is CASSRGGQGYNEQFF. CDR3 nucleotide sequence: TGTGCCAGCAGTAGAGGGGGACAGGGCTACAATGAGCAGTTCTTC.

This clonotype appeared a few times. A read error may account for a junction end that differs from germline. This chain connects TRBV12-3 or TRBV12-4 to TRBJ1-5, with 7 bases matching TRBD1. CDR3 size: 14 residues. The chain's CDR3 is CASSGGQSNQPQHF. In nucleotides, the CDR3 is TGTGCCAGCAGTGGGGGACAGAGCAATCAGCCGCAGCATTTT.

This clonotype was observed many times. The chain is built from TRBV27 and TRBJ1-5, with D possibly TRBD1 on 6 matching bases. Germline V gives CDR1 MNHEY, CDR2 SMNVEV (reference sequence). Trimming stripped 1 base from V and 5 bases from J, with 18 bases between. The CDR3 consists of 17 residues. The CDR3, as DNA: TGTGCCAGCAGTTTATATCCGGGGGCAGGCCCGGATCAGCCCCAGCATTTT. Protein: CASSLYPGAGPDQPQHF.

This chain uses TRBV29-1 with TRBJ1-5, with D perhaps TRBD1 (5 bases). Germline CDR1 and CDR2: SQVTM and ANQGSEA. V was shortened by 7 bases and J by 5 bases, with 12 bases between the two germline ends. The CDR3 extends over 12 amino acids. Written as DNA, the CDR3 is TGCAGCGCTGCCCGGGGCGATCAGCCCCAGCATTTT. Protein sequence: CSAARGDQPQHF.

The chain has TRBV2 and TRBJ2-7; possibly TRBD1 for D (5 bases). Trimming left V 6 bases short and J 3 bases short, with 18 bases between. This CDR3 has 15 residues. Germline V gene data show CDR1 as SNHLY and CDR2 as FYNNEI. The CDR3 nucleotides are TGTGCCAGCAGGGAACTGTTGGCAGGGAACTACGAGCAGTACGTC. Translating it yields CASRELLAGNYEQYV.

This clonotype was seen at least ten times. J is TRBJ2-2 and V is TRBV29-1, with 7 bases aligning to TRBD2. The ends lost 5 bases at V and 4 bases at J; junction bases unmatched: 10. Germline V gives CDR1 SQVTM, CDR2 ANQGSEA. The CDR3 has 15 residues. The CDR3 DNA reads as TGCAGCGTTACTGGGGACGGGAGGAGCACCGGGGAGCTGTTTTTT. It yields the protein CSVTGDGRSTGELFF.

DNA of the CDR3: TGCAGCGTGATAGCGGGTGGGAGCACAGATACGCAGTATTTT. Translating it yields CSVIAGGSTDTQYF. This sequence joins TRBV29-1 and TRBJ2-3; 7 bases fit TRBD2. J lost 0 bases, V lost 6 bases, and 6 bases had no gene match. Germline V gene sequence: CDR1 SQVTM, CDR2 ANQGSEA. The CDR3 consists of 14 residues.

This clonotype was counted at least ten times. In nucleotides, the CDR3 is TGTGCCAGCATGAGGCGCGGAACAAACAATGAGCAGTTCTTC. Encoded protein: CASMRRGTNNEQFF. V usage is TRBV6-5 and J usage is TRBJ2-1; no reliable D call. With 7 bases removed from V and 5 bases from J, the gap between germline ends came to 15 bases. This CDR3 has 14 residues. Per the germline V gene, CDR1 is MNHEY and CDR2 is SVGAGI.

The V gene is TRBV10-3, the J gene TRBJ2-5; weak D call: TRBD1 (6 bases). The V end lost 6 bases, the J end lost 5 bases, and 13 bases lay between the germline ends. The CDR3 is 13 residues long. Germline CDR1 ENHRY, CDR2 SYGVKD. The CDR3 region has the DNA TGTGCCATCAGCGATCAGGGGATGGAGACCCAGTACTTC. As protein: CAISDQGMETQYF.

At least ten counts were recorded for this clonotype. This chain uses TRBV20-1 with TRBJ2-7; 14 nucleotides align to TRBD2. The germline gives CDR1 DFQATT, CDR2 SNEGSKA (reference sequence). V lost 5 bases, J lost 0 bases, and 9 bases stayed unmatched. CDR3 length equals 17 residues. The CDR3 is CSAPVWGLAGASYEQYF. CDR3 DNA: TGCAGTGCTCCGGTCTGGGGACTAGCGGGAGCCTCCTACGAGCAGTACTTC.

This clonotype was seen ten or more times. As DNA, the CDR3 is TGTGCCAGCAGCTTATCCGTGTTAGGGGTTAAGGCGAGCGAGCAGTACGTC. Amino acid sequence: CASSLSVLGVKASEQYV. The rearrangement links TRBV11-3 to TRBJ2-7, with D perhaps matching TRBD1 (5 bases). This CDR3 has 17 amino acids. V was pared by 2 bases and J by 6 bases, with 23 bases between. Germline V CDR1 and CDR2: SGHNT, YENEEA.

The chain couples TRBV27 to TRBJ2-1; D is unclear. The CDR3 totals 17 residues. Deletions cut 0 bases from V and 0 bases from J, with 12 bases between. Germline-derived CDR1 and CDR2 are MNHEY and SMNVEV (reference sequence). The CDR3 DNA reads as TGTGCCAGCAGTTTATCGCTGCAGGCGAGCTCCTACAATGAGCAGTTCTTC. The encoded protein is CASSLSLQASSYNEQFF.

This clonotype showed up many times. This chain uses TRBV28 with TRBJ2-3, with D possibly TRBD1 on 5 matching bases. V was trimmed by 3 bases and J by 7 bases, leaving 14 bases between them. The germline gives CDR1 MDHEN, CDR2 SYDVKM. The CDR3 runs 14 residues. The CDR3 is CASSFAQGMNTQYF. For the CDR3, the DNA is TGTGCCAGCAGTTTCGCGCAGGGAATGAATACGCAGTATTTT.

The chain carries TRBV4-1 and TRBJ2-5; D ambiguous. The germline CDR1 and CDR2 sequences are MGHRA and YSYEKL. This CDR3 is 13 amino acids long. Trimming shortened V by 5 bases and J by 5 bases, and 12 bases separated the two germline ends. The CDR3 loop is CASSTHLGETQYF. The CDR3, as DNA: TGCGCCAGCAGCACCCACCTCGGGGAGACCCAGTACTTC.

There are many counts of this clonotype. This chain connects TRBV5-1 to TRBJ1-1; weak D call: TRBD1 (5 bases). V lost 7 bases and J 0 bases, leaving 7 bases between the germline ends. Looked up from germline, CDR1 is SGHRS and CDR2 is YFSETQ. This CDR3 spans 12 amino acids. The CDR3 DNA reads TGCGCCAGCGGGGCTGTGAACACTGAAGCTTTCTTT. Protein: CASGAVNTEAFF.

This clonotype was observed many times. The chain links TRBV7-9 to TRBJ2-1; TRBD1 matches 9 bases. The CDR3 sequence is 15 residues long. Germline values: CDR1 SEHNR, CDR2 FQNEAQ (reference sequence). J gave up 2 bases and V 5 bases, and 4 bases lay outside the gene matches. CDR3 nucleotides: TGTGCCAGCAGCCCGGGACAGGGAACCTACAATGAGCAGTTCTTC. Encoded protein: CASSPGQGTYNEQFF. The full variable domain, completed using reference TRBV7-9 and TRBJ2-1, is DTGVSQNPRHKITKRGQNVTFRCDPISEHNRLYWYRQTLGQGPEFLTYFQNEAQLEKSRLLSDRFSAERPKGSFSTLEIQRTEQGDSAMYLCASSPGQGTYNEQFFGPGTRLTVL.

This clonotype was picked up many times. As DNA, the CDR3 is TGTGCCAGCACCTTTTCATCGGGTGAAAAACTGTTTTTT. Its protein product is CASTFSSGEKLFF. This chain connects TRBV7-9 to TRBJ1-4; unclear D gene. This CDR3 contains 13 residues. Germline CDR1 and CDR2: SEHNR and FQNEAQ (reference sequence). V lost 7 bases, J lost 7 bases, and 13 bases lay in between.

This clonotype was seen many times. The chain is built from TRBV10-1 and TRBJ1-1, with unresolved D. V shed 5 bases and J shed 5 bases, with 12 bases lying between them. CDR3 length: 13 amino acids. The germline gives CDR1 WNHNN, CDR2 SYGVQD (reference sequence). In DNA form, the CDR3 reads TGCGCCAGCAGTACCCAACCGGGGACTGAAGCTTTCTTT. This sequence encodes CASSTQPGTEAFF.

This clonotype was detected many times. This chain joins TRBV3-1 and TRBJ2-5, with D unresolved. In germline, CDR1 is LGHDT, CDR2 YNNKEL (reference sequence). V was cut by 1 base and J by 5 bases, with 8 bases left in between. CDR3 size: 13 residues. In DNA, the CDR3 is TGTGCCAGCAGCCAAGCCCAGATGGAGACCCAGTACTTC. It translates to CASSQAQMETQYF.

This chain connects TRBV10-3 to TRBJ2-1, with 9 bases identical to TRBD2. CDR1 is ENHRY, CDR2 SYGVKD, per germline. CDR3 length equals 14 residues. V gave up 4 bases and J gave up 8 bases; unmatched junction bases: 6. The CDR3 spells CAISGLAGAHEQFF. The CDR3, as DNA: TGTGCCATCAGTGGTTTAGCGGGGGCACATGAGCAGTTCTTC.

This chain links TRBV29-1 with TRBJ2-3; 13 nucleotides agree with TRBD2. The germline V gene encodes CDR1 SQVTM and CDR2 ANQGSEA. The junction had 10 bases not matched to a gene; V was cut back by 7 bases and J by 0 bases. The CDR3 totals 17 residues. CDR3 amino acids: CSATSGRAGVSTDTQYF. CDR3 DNA sequence: TGCAGCGCTACTAGCGGGAGGGCCGGGGTGAGCACAGATACGCAGTATTTT.

This clonotype was detected ten times or more. This sequence joins TRBV20-1 and TRBJ2-1, with 10 nucleotides matching TRBD2. Germline V gene data show CDR1 as DFQATT and CDR2 as SNEGSKA (reference sequence). The CDR3 totals 15 residues. Unmatched junction bases numbered 7, after V lost 6 bases and J lost 2 bases. Here the CDR3 DNA reads TGCAGTGCAACAAGAGCGGGAGGGACCTACAATGAGCAGTTCTTC. Translation: CSATRAGGTYNEQFF.

The J gene is TRBJ2-2, the V gene TRBV10-3, with 7 bases lining up with TRBD2. Germline assignment: CDR1 ENHRY and CDR2 SYGVKD. The CDR3 runs 14 residues. V lost 7 bases, J lost 4 bases, and 6 bases stayed unmatched. Here the CDR3 reads CAIKVSGGTGELFF. The CDR3 DNA reads TGTGCCATCAAAGTCTCGGGGGGCACCGGGGAGCTGTTTTTT.

The chain joins TRBV20-1 to TRBJ1-2; D not certain. Trimming removed 4 bases from V and 10 bases from J, with 4 bases in between. Germline CDR1 is DFQATT and CDR2 is SNEGSKA (reference sequence). This CDR3 has 8 residues. CDR3 sequence reads: CSANPYTF. For the CDR3, the DNA is TGCAGTGCTAACCCCTACACCTTC.

This clonotype was seen repeatedly, ten times or more. The V gene is TRBV28, the J gene TRBJ2-1; TRBD2 matches at 7 bases. The CDR3 is made up of 15 amino acids. The V gene's germline CDR1 is MDHEN and CDR2 SYDVKM. Trimming removed 2 bases from V and 6 bases from J; junction bases left unmatched: 7. The CDR3 DNA reads as TGTGCCAGCAGTTTACTCGCGGGAGCAAGCAATGAGCAGTTCTTC. Amino acids: CASSLLAGASNEQFF.